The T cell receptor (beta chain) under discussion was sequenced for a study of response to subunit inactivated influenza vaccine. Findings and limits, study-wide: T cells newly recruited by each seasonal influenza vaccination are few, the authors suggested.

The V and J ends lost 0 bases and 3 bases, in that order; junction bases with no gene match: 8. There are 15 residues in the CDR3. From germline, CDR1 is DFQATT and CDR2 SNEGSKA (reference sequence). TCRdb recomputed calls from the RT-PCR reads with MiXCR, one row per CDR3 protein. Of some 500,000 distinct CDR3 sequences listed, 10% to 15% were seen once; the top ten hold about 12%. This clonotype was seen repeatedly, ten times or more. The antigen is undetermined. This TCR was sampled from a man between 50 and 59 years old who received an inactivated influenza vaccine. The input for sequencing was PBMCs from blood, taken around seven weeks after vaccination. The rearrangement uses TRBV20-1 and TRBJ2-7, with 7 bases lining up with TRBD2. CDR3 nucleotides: TGCAGTGCTAGAGAAGTGACTAGCCGTTACTACGAGCAGTACTTC. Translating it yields CSAREVTSRYYEQYF.